A selection of T cell receptor beta chains follows, all from one sample in a study of T-cell memory formation after mild COVID-19. TCRdb re-called the 5' RACE reads with MiXCR, one entry per CDR3 protein. The data contain around 200,000 distinct CDR3 sequences, less than 20% of them singletons. Sequenced sample: PBMCs or a T cell subset sorted from them (not recorded which). Receptors were obtained from a man younger than 30 who had mild COVID-19 (a few samples of this study predate the infection). Cell type and time point are not known. Each CDR3 is given without its conserved first and last residue.

cdr3_length j_call v_call cdr3_aa
9 TRBJ2-5 TRBV7-9 ASSGSETQY
11 TRBJ1-1 TRBV12-3/TRBV12-4 ASTRYRGTEAF
11 TRBJ2-3 TRBV27 ASSASYTDTQY
12 TRBJ2-3 TRBV5-1 ASSPGGRTDTQY
9 TRBJ1-6 TRBV2 ASRMDPPLH
12 TRBJ2-3 TRBV29-1 SVERSGVPDTQY
14 TRBJ2-7 TRBV3-1 ARGAVRATSSYEQY
11 TRBJ2-7 TRBV5-1 ASSLGQGNEQY
11 TRBJ2-5 TRBV7-8 ASSFFGGETQY
11 TRBJ1-1 TRBV6-2/TRBV6-3 ASSYQGDTEAF
12 TRBJ2-6 TRBV7-2 ASSPDSVSNVLT
15 TRBJ1-6 TRBV6-4 ASAPPGTGGFHSPLH
15 TRBJ1-6 TRBV6-5 ASSYSSGEYYNSPLH